This TCR beta chain was sequenced for a study of T cells in Graves' hyperthyroidism and ophthalmopathy. It was RNA transcripts that yielded the amplified TCR beta CDR3 regions. TCR CDR3 underwent first-round RT-PCR with the HTBI primer set. TCRdb processed the multiplex PCR reads anew with MiXCR; each CDR3 protein has one entry. The sample consists of around 520,000 distinct CDR3 sequences, 12% to 15% of them appearing once. Trimming left V 4 bases short and J 5 bases short, with 14 bases between. The CDR3 extends over 14 amino acids. Germline CDR1 is LGHDT and CDR2 is YNNKEL (reference sequence). Whole-study results and caveats: The model's output predicted ophthalmopathy at a median of about 6.5 months prior to onset.

Newly diagnosed patients aged 18 to 65 had hyperthyroidism of under 2 months' duration. Diagnosis relied on clinical symptoms, serum thyroxine and TRAb, thyroid ultrasound and orbital computed tomography. PBMCs stemmed from around 10 ml fresh peripheral blood. This clonotype was seen ten or more times. Antigen specificity is unknown. The chain combines TRBV3-1 with TRBJ2-5, with TRBD2 as a possible D gene (6 bases). The origin of this receptor is a woman in her thirties or forties with Graves' hyperthyroidism. Input material: blood. CDR3 DNA: TGTGCCAGCAGCCCGGGTTGGCTAGCGGAGACCCAGTACTTC. Protein sequence: CASSPGWLAETQYF.